The clone carrying this T cell receptor (beta chain) came up once. One end of the junction is discordant with germline, which a read error may explain. The data were obtained in a study of identical twins. The CDR3 consists of 12 residues. Via MiXCR, TCRdb re-called the 5' RACE reads, giving one row per CDR3 protein. The table includes more than 600,000 distinct CDR3 sequences, roughly 20% detected once. In addition, the sample was reused for a study of T cells expressing NK-cell markers.

The sequence derives from a young woman in good health. The sample consisted of PBMCs. The rearrangement uses TRBV12-3 or TRBV12-4 and TRBJ1-2; 9 bases are shared with TRBD1. CDR3 sequence (DNA): TGTGCCAGCAGTTCCCGGGACAGGGTGCATTTCTTC. Translating gives CASSSRDRVHFF.